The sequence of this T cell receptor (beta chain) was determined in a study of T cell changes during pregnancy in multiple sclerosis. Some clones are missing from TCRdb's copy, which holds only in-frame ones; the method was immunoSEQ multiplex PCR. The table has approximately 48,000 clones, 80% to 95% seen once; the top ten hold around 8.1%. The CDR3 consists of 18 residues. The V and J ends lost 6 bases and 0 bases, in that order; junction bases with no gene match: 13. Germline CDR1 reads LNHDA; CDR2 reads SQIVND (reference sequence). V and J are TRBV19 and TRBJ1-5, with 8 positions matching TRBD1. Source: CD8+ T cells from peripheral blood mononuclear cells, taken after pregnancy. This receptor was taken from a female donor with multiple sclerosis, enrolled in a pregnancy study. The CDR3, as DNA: TGTGCCAGTAGCCAACGGACAGGGTTCGAACATAGCAATCAGCCCCAGCATTTT. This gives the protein CASSQRTGFEHSNQPQHF.